This entry lists 3 T cell receptor beta chains sequenced from one sample in a study of blood T cell repertoires in COVID-19. This table comes from immunoSEQ multiplex PCR, and its TCRdb copy is limited to in-frame clones, with some not included. The table records approximately 250,000 clones, roughly nine tenths of them present only once. Input material: peripheral blood. The receptors were sampled from a man younger than 30 with active or convalescent COVID-19.

Written as DNA, the CDR3 is TGTGCCATCAGTGGGAACAGGCCGAACACTGAAGCTTTCTTT. This gives the protein CAISGNRPNTEAFF. V is TRBV10-3 and J is TRBJ1-1; perhaps TRBD1 as D (5 bases). This CDR3 is 14 amino acids long. Germline V gene lookup returns CDR1 ENHRY and CDR2 SYGVKD. V was cut by 4 bases and J by 1 base, with 10 bases left in between.

The chain employs TRBV3-1 (or the pseudogene TRBV3-2) and TRBJ2-7; D is undetermined. V shed 0 bases and J shed 3 bases, with 6 bases lying between them. This CDR3 is built from 13 residues. CDR1 and CDR2 from the germline V gene are LGHDT and YNNKEL (reference sequence). CDR3 nucleotide sequence: TGTGCCAGCAGCCAAGATCCCCGCTACGAGCAGTACTTC. Translating it yields CASSQDPRYEQYF.

This chain uses TRBV28 with TRBJ1-5; D gene ambiguous. V shed 6 bases and J shed 6 bases, with 12 bases lying between them. The CDR3 consists of 13 residues. Germline loops: CDR1 MDHEN, CDR2 SYDVKM. As DNA, the CDR3 is TGTGCCAGCAGGAAAGGAGAATTTCAGCCCCAGCATTTT. Translated, it gives CASRKGEFQPQHF. Using reference TRBV28 and TRBJ1-5 for the parts outside the CDR3, the full variable domain is DVKVTQSSRYLVKRTGEKVFLECVQDMDHENMFWYRQDPGLGLRLIYFSYDVKMKEKGDIPEGYSVSREKKERFSLILESASTNQTSMYLCASRKGEFQPQHFGDGTRLSIL.